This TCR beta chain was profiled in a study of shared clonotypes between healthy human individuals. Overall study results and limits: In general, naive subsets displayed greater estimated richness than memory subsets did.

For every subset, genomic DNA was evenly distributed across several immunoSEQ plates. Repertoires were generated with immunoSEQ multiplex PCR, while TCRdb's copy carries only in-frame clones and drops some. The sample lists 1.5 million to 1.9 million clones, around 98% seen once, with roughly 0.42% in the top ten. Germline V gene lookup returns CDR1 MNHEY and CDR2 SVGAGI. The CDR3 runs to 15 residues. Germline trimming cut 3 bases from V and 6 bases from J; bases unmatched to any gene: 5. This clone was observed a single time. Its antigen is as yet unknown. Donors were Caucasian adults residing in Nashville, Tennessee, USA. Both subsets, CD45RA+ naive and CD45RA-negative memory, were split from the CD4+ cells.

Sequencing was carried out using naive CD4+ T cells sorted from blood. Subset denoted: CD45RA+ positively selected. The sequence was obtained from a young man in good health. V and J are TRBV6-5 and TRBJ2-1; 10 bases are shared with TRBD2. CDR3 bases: TGTGCCAGCAGTTATAGCGGGAGGAGGGGCAATGAGCAGTTCTTC. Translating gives CASSYSGRRGNEQFF.